This T cell receptor beta chain is drawn from a study of beta chain features in type 1 diabetes. Study conclusions and caveats: Shorter TCRB CDR3s, moderately but significantly so, marked every one of the four CD4+ subsets in Type 1 diabetes patients. PCR might show a preference for shorter templates, equally across patients and controls. More deletions and fewer insertions at VDJ junctions were seen in type 1 diabetes patients.

Investigators reverse transcribed all isolated RNA, so they sequenced expressed TCRB transcripts. Generated by immunoSEQ multiplex PCR, the TCRdb table keeps only in-frame clones and is missing some. Of 300,000 to 350,000 clones in the sample, approximately 12% were seen once. This clone was found a few times. The antigen is not known. Per the germline V gene, CDR1 is ENHRY and CDR2 is SYGVKD. V was clipped by 5 bases and J by 4 bases; unmatched bases: 4. The CDR3 has 14 amino acids. Blood was collected once per donor into heparin, averaging about 0.12 L. The chain couples TRBV10-3 to TRBJ1-5; 8 bases are a match to TRBD1. Specimen: naive CD4+ T cells from blood. This clonotype was sampled from a woman younger than 30 with type 1 diabetes. CDR3 in amino acids: CAISPDRANQPQHF. In nucleotides, the CDR3 is TGTGCCATCAGTCCGGACAGGGCGAATCAGCCCCAGCATTTT.